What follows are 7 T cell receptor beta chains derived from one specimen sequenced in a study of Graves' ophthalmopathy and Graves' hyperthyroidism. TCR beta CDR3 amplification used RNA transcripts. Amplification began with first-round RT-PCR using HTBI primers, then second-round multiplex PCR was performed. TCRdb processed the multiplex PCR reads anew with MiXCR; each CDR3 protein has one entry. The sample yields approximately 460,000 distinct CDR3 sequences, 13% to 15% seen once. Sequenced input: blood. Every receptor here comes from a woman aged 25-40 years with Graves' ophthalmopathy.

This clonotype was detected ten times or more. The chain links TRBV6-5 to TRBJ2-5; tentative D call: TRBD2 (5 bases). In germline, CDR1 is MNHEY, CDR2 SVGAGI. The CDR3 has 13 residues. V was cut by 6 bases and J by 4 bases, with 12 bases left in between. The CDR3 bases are TGTGCCAGCAGAAGGTCGGGGAGAGAGACCCAGTACTTC. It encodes CASRRSGRETQYF.

CDR3 residues: CSVEGDRSGNEQYF. CDR3 sequence (DNA): TGCAGCGTTGAAGGGGACAGGTCTGGGAACGAGCAGTACTTC. The rearrangement links TRBV29-1 to TRBJ2-7; 8 bases fit TRBD1. The V and J ends lost 1 base and 5 bases, in that order; junction bases with no gene match: 7. CDR3 length: 14 residues. CDR1 and CDR2 (germline): SQVTM, ANQGSEA.

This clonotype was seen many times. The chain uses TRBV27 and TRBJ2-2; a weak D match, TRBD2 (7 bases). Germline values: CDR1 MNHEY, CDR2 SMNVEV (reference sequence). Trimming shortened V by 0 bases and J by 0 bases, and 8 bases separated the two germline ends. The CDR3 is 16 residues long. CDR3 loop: CASSLSGGPNTGELFF. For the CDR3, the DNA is TGTGCCAGCAGTTTATCGGGGGGGCCGAACACCGGGGAGCTGTTTTTT.

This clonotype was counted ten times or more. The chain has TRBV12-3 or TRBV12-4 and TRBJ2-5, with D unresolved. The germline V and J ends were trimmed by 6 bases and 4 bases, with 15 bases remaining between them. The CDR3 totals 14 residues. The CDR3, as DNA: TGTGCCAGCAGCGACGTCGAGGTGGGAGAGACCCAGTACTTC. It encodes CASSDVEVGETQYF.

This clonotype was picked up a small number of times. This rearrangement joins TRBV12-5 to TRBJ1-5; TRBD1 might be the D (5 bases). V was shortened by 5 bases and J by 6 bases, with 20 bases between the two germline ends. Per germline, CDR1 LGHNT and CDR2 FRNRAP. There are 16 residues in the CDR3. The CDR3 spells CASGPPSAGTVQPQHF. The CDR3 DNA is TGTGCTAGTGGTCCTCCCTCCGCAGGGACGGTTCAGCCCCAGCATTTT.

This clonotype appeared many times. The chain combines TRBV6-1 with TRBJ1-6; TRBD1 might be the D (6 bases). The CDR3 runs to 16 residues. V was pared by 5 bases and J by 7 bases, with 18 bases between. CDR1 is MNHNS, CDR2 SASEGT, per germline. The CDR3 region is CASSLTYRVGNSPLHF. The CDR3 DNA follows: TGTGCCAGCAGTCTAACTTACAGGGTGGGCAATTCACCCCTCCACTTT.

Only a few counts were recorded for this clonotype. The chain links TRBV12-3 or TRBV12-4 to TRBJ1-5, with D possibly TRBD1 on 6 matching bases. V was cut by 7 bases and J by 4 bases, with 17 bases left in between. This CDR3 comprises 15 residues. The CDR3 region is CASTSGGAKNQPQHF. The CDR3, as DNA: TGTGCCAGCACCTCGGGGGGGGCTAAAAATCAGCCCCAGCATTTT.